One sample yielded the 21 T cell receptor beta chains listed below, sequenced in a study of T-cell memory formation after mild COVID-19. TCRdb recomputed calls from the 5' RACE reads with MiXCR, one row per CDR3 protein. The sample includes about 340,000 distinct CDR3 sequences, around 14% seen only once; the top ten take approximately 20%. Source material: PBMCs or a T cell subset sorted from them (not recorded which). The receptors originated from a man younger than 30 who had mild COVID-19 (a few samples of this study predate the infection). Cell type and time point are not known.

This chain uses TRBV6-6 with TRBJ1-6, with TRBD1 identical over 9 bases. From germline, CDR1 is MNHNY and CDR2 SVGAGI (reference sequence). J gave up 7 bases and V 0 bases, and 1 base lay outside the gene matches. This CDR3 is 15 amino acids long. CDR3 coding DNA: TGTGCCAGCAGTTACTCCGGACAGGGGAATTCACCCCTCCACTTT. Encoded protein: CASSYSGQGNSPLHF.

Many counts were recorded for this clonotype. CDR3 nucleotide sequence: TGTGCCAGCAGCTTCCCAAGCGACAATGAGCAGTTCTTC. It translates to CASSFPSDNEQFF. This chain uses TRBV7-9 with TRBJ2-1; unclear D gene. Trimming removed 3 bases from V and 5 bases from J, with 8 bases in between. CDR3 length equals 13 residues. From germline, CDR1 is SEHNR and CDR2 FQNEAQ (reference sequence).

This clonotype appeared a few times. This chain connects TRBV27 to TRBJ2-4, with D possibly being TRBD2 (6 bases). The V end lost 5 bases, the J end lost 5 bases, and 13 bases lay between the germline ends. The CDR3 totals 14 residues. Germline V gives CDR1 MNHEY, CDR2 SMNVEV (reference sequence). The CDR3 nucleotides are TGTGCCAGCAGTCGCGGGGTGTGGGAAAACATTCAGTACTTC. The encoded protein is CASSRGVWENIQYF.

This chain uses TRBV6-2 or TRBV6-3 with TRBJ2-3; 9 nucleotides line up with TRBD2. Per the germline V gene, CDR1 is MNHEY and CDR2 is SVGEGT. The CDR3 extends over 16 amino acids. With 4 bases clipped from V and 4 bases from J, the junction kept 9 bases outside the gene matches. CDR3 nucleotide sequence: TGTGCCAGCAGTTCCTTAATAGCGGGGGAGCCAGATACGCAGTATTTT. It translates to CASSSLIAGEPDTQYF.

The rearrangement uses TRBV6-2 or TRBV6-3 and TRBJ2-7, with D uncertain. The CDR3 loop spans 13 amino acids. V dropped 2 bases and J dropped 1 base, with 6 bases sitting between them. Germline V gene sequence: CDR1 MNHEY, CDR2 SVGEGT. The CDR3 sequence: CASSYGASYEQYV. CDR3 nucleotide sequence: TGTGCCAGCAGTTACGGAGCGTCCTACGAGCAGTACGTC.

This clonotype turned up a few times. This chain connects TRBV4-2 to TRBJ2-7; 8 bases align to TRBD1. The CDR3 is 16 amino acids. The germline CDR1 and CDR2 sequences are LGHNA and YNFKEQ. The trim removed 3 bases at V and 2 bases at J, leaving 9 bases unmatched. CDR3 DNA: TGTGCCAGCAGCCACAGCTCGGGACAGGCAGCCTACGAGCAGTACTTC. The encoded protein is CASSHSSGQAAYEQYF.

This clonotype turned up a few times. This rearrangement joins TRBV12-3 or TRBV12-4 to TRBJ2-1, with a weak D call TRBD1 (5 bases). Trimming removed 5 bases from V and 0 bases from J, with 11 bases in between. The CDR3 runs to 15 residues. The DNA of the CDR3 is TGTGCCAGCAGTGTAGGGGTTAGCTCCTACAATGAGCAGTTCTTC. This codes for CASSVGVSSYNEQFF.

This clonotype was counted many times. This chain uses TRBV20-1 with TRBJ1-1; D uncertain. Germline CDR1 DFQATT, CDR2 SNEGSKA (reference sequence). This CDR3 is built from 11 residues. V lost 3 bases to trimming and J lost 5 bases, with 7 bases between them. CDR3 DNA: TGCAGTGCTAGGAAAAGTACTGAAGCTTTCTTT. This codes for CSARKSTEAFF.

The chain carries TRBV20-1 and TRBJ2-1, with TRBD2 matching over 10 bases. In germline, CDR1 is DFQATT, CDR2 SNEGSKA (reference sequence). The V gene end was trimmed by 6 bases and the J gene end by 5 bases; junction bases not matched to a gene: 7. The CDR3 covers 14 residues. In DNA, the CDR3 is TGCAGTGCCGTACGACTAGCGGGCAACAATGAGCAGTTCTTC. The encoded protein is CSAVRLAGNNEQFF.

The rearrangement joins TRBV4-2 to TRBJ2-3, with TRBD2 matching 7 bases. The CDR3 totals 14 residues. Germline V lookup: CDR1 LGHNA, CDR2 YNFKEQ. The ends lost 2 bases at V and 1 base at J; junction bases unmatched: 0. The CDR3 DNA follows: TGTGCCAGCAGCCAAAGCGGGGGCACAGATACGCAGTATTTT. This encodes CASSQSGGTDTQYF.

This clonotype was counted between two and nine times. The V and J genes are TRBV11-2 and TRBJ2-5; 7 bases map to TRBD2. The CDR3 covers 16 residues. With V trimmed by 5 bases and J by 5 bases, 14 bases remained unmatched. The germline CDR1 and CDR2 sequences are SGHAT and FQNNGV. The chain's CDR3 is CASSQIGGGPWETQYF. The CDR3 DNA sequence: TGTGCCAGCAGCCAGATAGGCGGGGGTCCCTGGGAGACCCAGTACTTC.

This clonotype showed up many times. This chain uses TRBV5-6 with TRBJ2-3; D possibly corresponds to TRBD2 (6 bases). Germline lookup yields CDR1 SGHDT and CDR2 YYEEEE. The germline V and J ends were trimmed by 3 bases and 8 bases, with 10 bases remaining between them. The CDR3 sequence is 12 residues long. Here the CDR3 DNA reads TGTGCCAGCAGCTCCTCTAGCGTTACGCAGTATTTT. Protein: CASSSSSVTQYF.

The sample holds a few counts of this clonotype. This chain links TRBV7-9 with TRBJ2-7; D possibly corresponds to TRBD1 (5 bases). The germline V gene encodes CDR1 SEHNR and CDR2 FQNEAQ (reference sequence). With 2 bases removed from V and 1 base from J, the gap between germline ends came to 12 bases. CDR3 length: 15 amino acids. The CDR3 is CASSLRSSGSYEQYF. The CDR3 nucleotides read TGTGCCAGCAGCTTACGGTCATCAGGGTCCTACGAGCAGTACTTC.

The chain recombines TRBV7-3 with TRBJ2-3, with a tentative D call TRBD2 (6 bases). CDR3 size: 15 residues. V was trimmed by 5 bases and J by 6 bases, leaving 18 bases between them. CDR1 and CDR2 from the germline V gene are SGHTA and FQGTGA. The CDR3 DNA sequence: TGTGCCAGCAGCGCCGGGACTCCCAGGGTTGATACGCAGTATTTT. Translation: CASSAGTPRVDTQYF.

This clonotype was detected ten times or more. The chain recombines TRBV7-9 with TRBJ1-1, with D uncertain. Trimming removed 6 bases from V and 7 bases from J, with 9 bases in between. The CDR3 totals 11 residues. CDR1 and CDR2 from the germline V gene are SEHNR and FQNEAQ (reference sequence). CDR3 sequence: CASSLSGEAFF. The CDR3 DNA sequence: TGTGCCAGCAGTTTATCGGGTGAAGCTTTCTTT.

This chain links TRBV18 with TRBJ2-7; the match to TRBD1 covers 7 bases. Trimming at V came to 3 bases and at J to 5 bases, leaving 1 base not matched to a gene. CDR1 is KGHSH and CDR2 is LQKENI in the germline V gene. The CDR3 covers 12 residues. The CDR3 DNA reads as TGTGCCAGCTCACCGACAGGGCACGAGCAGTACGTC. It is translated as CASSPTGHEQYV.

This clonotype has only a few counts. V usage is TRBV20-1 and J usage is TRBJ2-1; D is ambiguous. Germline CDR1 and CDR2: DFQATT and SNEGSKA (reference sequence). Trimming pared 0 bases from V and 6 bases from J, leaving 12 bases between. The CDR3 runs 14 residues. CDR3 DNA sequence: TGCAGTGCTAGAGATATTCGGTTCCGCAATGAGCAGTTCTTC. Amino acids: CSARDIRFRNEQFF.

This clonotype turned up a few times. This chain joins TRBV19 and TRBJ1-2; unclear D gene. Germline loops: CDR1 LNHDA, CDR2 SQIVND (reference sequence). This CDR3 is 15 amino acids long. Trimming cost V 4 bases and J 0 bases, with 12 bases left between them. The CDR3 region has the DNA TGTGCCAGTAGTACCCGCCCGGCTGCTAACTATGGCTACACCTTC. Residues: CASSTRPAANYGYTF. Variable domain in full (rest from reference TRBV19 and TRBJ1-2): DGGITQSPKYLFRKEGQNVTLSCEQNLNHDAMYWYRQDPGQGLRLIYYSQIVNDFQKGDIAEGYSVSREKKESFPLTVTSAQKNPTAFYLCASSTRPAANYGYTFGSGTRLTVV.

In this sample, this clonotype turned up a few times. In nucleotides, the CDR3 is TGTGCCAGCAGCCCAAGTCCCGGGAGCAAAACCGGGGAGCTGTTTTTT. As protein: CASSPSPGSKTGELFF. The genes are TRBV7-9 and TRBJ2-2, with D perhaps TRBD2 (6 bases). The CDR3 totals 16 residues. V lost 5 bases to trimming and J lost 5 bases, with 18 bases between them. From germline, CDR1 is SEHNR and CDR2 FQNEAQ (reference sequence).

There are a few counts of this clonotype. The rearrangement links TRBV6-6 to TRBJ2-5; TRBD2 is a possible D gene (6 bases). Germline V CDR1 and CDR2: MNHNY, SVGAGI (reference sequence). The CDR3 totals 16 residues. V gave up 7 bases and J gave up 4 bases, with 22 bases separating them. The CDR3: CASTHLEGTGRETQYF. The CDR3 DNA reads TGTGCCAGCACCCACTTGGAGGGGACGGGTAGAGAGACCCAGTACTTC.

DNA for the CDR3: TGCAGCGTTGCCGGGACGGACTATGGCTACACCTTC. It codes for CSVAGTDYGYTF. The chain couples TRBV29-1 to TRBJ1-2, with D perhaps TRBD1 (5 bases). In germline, CDR1 is SQVTM, CDR2 ANQGSEA. This CDR3 comprises 12 residues. Trimming removed 4 bases at V and 3 bases at J, with 9 bases between.